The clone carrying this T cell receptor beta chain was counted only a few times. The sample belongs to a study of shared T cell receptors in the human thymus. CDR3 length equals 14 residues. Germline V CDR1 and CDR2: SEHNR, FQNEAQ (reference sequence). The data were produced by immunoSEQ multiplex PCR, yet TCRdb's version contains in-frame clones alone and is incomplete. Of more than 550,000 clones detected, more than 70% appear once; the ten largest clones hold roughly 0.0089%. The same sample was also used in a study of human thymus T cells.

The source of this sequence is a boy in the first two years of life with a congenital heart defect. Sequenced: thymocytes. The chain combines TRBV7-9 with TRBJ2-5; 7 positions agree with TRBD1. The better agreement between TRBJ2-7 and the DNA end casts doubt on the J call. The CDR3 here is CASSHRDRTYEQYF. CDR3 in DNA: TGTGCCAGCAGCCACCGGGACAGAACCTACGAGCAGTACTTC.